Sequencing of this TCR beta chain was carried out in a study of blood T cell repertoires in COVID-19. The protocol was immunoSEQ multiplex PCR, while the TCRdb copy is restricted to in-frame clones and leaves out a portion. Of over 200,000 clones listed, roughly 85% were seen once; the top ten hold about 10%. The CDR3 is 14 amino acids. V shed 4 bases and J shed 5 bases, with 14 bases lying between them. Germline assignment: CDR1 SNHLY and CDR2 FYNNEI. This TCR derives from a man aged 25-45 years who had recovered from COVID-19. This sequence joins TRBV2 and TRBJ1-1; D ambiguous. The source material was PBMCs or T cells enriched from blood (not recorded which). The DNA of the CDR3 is TGTGCCAGCAGTGCCGAGGGAAGGGTTACTGAAGCTTTCTTT. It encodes CASSAEGRVTEAFF. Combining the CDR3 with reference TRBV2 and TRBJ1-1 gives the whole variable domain EPEVTQTPSHQVTQMGQEVILRCVPISNHLYFYWYRQILGQKVEFLVSFYNNEISEKSEIFDDQFSVERPDGSNFTLKIRSTKLEDSAMYFCASSAEGRVTEAFFGQGTRLTVV.